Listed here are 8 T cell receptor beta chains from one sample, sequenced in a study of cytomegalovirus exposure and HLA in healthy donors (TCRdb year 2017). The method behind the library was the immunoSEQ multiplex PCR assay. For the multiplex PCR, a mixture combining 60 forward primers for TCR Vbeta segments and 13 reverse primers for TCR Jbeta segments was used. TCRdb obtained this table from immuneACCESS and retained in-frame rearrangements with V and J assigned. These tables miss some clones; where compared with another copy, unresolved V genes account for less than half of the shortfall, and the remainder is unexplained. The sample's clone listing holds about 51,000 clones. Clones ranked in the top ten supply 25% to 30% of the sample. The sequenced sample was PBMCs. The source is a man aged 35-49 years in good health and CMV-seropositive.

The CDR3 bases are TGCGCCAGCACCGCTACAACTAATGAAAAACTGTTTTTT. Translating it yields CASTATTNEKLFF. The chain carries TRBV5-1 and TRBJ1-4; no clear D gene. Germline lookup yields CDR1 SGHRS and CDR2 YFSETQ. The CDR3 is 13 amino acids. V was pared by 6 bases and J by 0 bases, with 6 bases between. The full variable domain, with the rest looked up from reference TRBV5-1 and TRBJ1-4, is KAGVTQTPRYLIKTRGQQVTLSCSPISGHRSVSWYQQTPGQGLQFLFEYFSETQRNKGNFPGRFSGRQFSNSRSEMNVSTLELGDSALYLCASTATTNEKLFFGSGTQLSVL.

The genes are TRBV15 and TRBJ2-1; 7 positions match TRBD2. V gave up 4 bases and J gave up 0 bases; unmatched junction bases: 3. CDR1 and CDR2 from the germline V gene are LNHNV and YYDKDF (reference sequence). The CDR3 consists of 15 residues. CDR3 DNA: TGTGCCACCAGCATCGGCGGGAGCTCCTACAATGAGCAGTTCTTC. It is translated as CATSIGGSSYNEQFF. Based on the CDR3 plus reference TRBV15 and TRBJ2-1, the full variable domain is DAMVIQNPRYQVTQFGKPVTLSCSQTLNHNVMYWYQQKSSQAPKLLFHYYDKDFNNEADTPDNFQSRRPNTSFCFLDIRSPGLGDTAMYLCATSIGGSSYNEQFFGPGTRLTVL.

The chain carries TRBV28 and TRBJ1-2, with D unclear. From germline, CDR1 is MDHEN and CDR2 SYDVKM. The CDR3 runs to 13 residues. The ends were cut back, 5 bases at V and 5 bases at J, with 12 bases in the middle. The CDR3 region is CASSPLLEYGYTF. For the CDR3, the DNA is TGTGCCAGCAGTCCCCTCCTGGAGTATGGCTACACCTTC.

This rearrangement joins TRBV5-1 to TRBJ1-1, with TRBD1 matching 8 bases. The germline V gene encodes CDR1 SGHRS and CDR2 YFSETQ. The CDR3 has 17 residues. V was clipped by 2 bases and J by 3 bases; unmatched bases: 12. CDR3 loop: CASSLGRQGRMDTEAFF. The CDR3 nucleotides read TGCGCCAGCAGCTTAGGTCGACAGGGGAGGATGGACACTGAAGCTTTCTTT.

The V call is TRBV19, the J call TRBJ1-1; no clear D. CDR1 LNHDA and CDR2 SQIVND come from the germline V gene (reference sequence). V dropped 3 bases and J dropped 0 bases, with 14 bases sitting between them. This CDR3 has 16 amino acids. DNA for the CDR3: TGTGCCAGTAGTATTGAGAGGGCCCTGATGAACACTGAAGCTTTCTTT. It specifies CASSIERALMNTEAFF.

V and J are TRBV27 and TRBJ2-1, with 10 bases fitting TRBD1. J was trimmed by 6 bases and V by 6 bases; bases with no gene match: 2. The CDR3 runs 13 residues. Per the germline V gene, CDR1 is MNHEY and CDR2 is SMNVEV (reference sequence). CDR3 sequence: CASSGTGVNEQFF. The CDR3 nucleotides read TGTGCCAGCAGCGGGACAGGGGTCAATGAGCAGTTCTTC.

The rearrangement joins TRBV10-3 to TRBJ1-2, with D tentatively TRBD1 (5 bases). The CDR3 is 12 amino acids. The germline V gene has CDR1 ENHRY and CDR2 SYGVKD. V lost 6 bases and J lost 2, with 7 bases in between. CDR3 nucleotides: TGTGCCATCAGCCGACAGAACTATGGCTACACCTTC. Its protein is CAISRQNYGYTF.

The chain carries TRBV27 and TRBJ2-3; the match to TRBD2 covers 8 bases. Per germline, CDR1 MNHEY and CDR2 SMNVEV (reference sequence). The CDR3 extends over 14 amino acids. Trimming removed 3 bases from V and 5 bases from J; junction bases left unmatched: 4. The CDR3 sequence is CASSFGLAIDTQYF. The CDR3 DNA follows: TGTGCCAGCAGTTTCGGACTAGCAATAGATACGCAGTATTTT.